This T cell receptor beta chain is drawn from a study of beta chain features in type 1 diabetes. The overall study: Sorted cells numbering 107,917,701 were examined across all samples. Study-level findings and limits: A cDNA-based sequencing approach could over-represent cells with high TCR expression. Type 1 diabetes patients had moderately but significantly shorter TCRB CDR3s in all four CD4+ subsets.

V was clipped by 4 bases and J by 5 bases; unmatched bases: 3. CDR1 is SGHDN, CDR2 FVKESK, per germline. The CDR3 covers 13 residues. A few counts support this clone. Antigen: not known. In the same sample, other DNA sequences code for this CDR3. Purity above 95% was achieved in all sorted populations. Expressed TCRB transcripts were sequenced because the entire RNA isolate underwent reverse transcription. Libraries were prepared by immunoSEQ multiplex PCR; TCRdb keeps only in-frame clonotypes and omits some of them. In the table there are about 250,000 clones, 14% of which are singletons. Sequenced material: naive CD4+ T cells from blood. The receptor was derived from a woman in her thirties or forties in good health. The V gene is TRBV14, the J gene TRBJ1-1; TRBD1 matches at 8 bases. The CDR3 spells CASSRDRWTEAFF. CDR3 in DNA: TGTGCCAGCAGCCGGGACAGGTGGACTGAAGCTTTCTTT.